These 11 T cell receptor beta chains were all obtained from the same sample, sequenced in a study of OX40 agonist ivuxolimab in advanced cancers. Profiling relied on immunoSEQ multiplex PCR, and the TCRdb table lists in-frame clones only, not all of them. The repertoire holds some 15,000 clones, 70% to 80% seen once, with 25% to 35% in the top ten. The specimen comprised CD4+ or CD8+ T cells sorted from blood, sampled in a trial of the OX40 agonist ivuxolimab. These receptors were taken from an adult with an advanced solid tumor such as melanoma, head and neck, liver or kidney cancer.

The chain joins TRBV21-1 to TRBJ1-1. TRBV21-1 is given as a pseudogene. The CDR3 is 16 amino acids. CDR3 DNA: TGTGCCAGCAGCAAATTGGCCCCCAAAAGGTTCACTGAAGCTTTCTTT. Its translation is CASSKLAPKRFTEAFF.

This chain links TRBV29-1 with TRBJ2-7; the D gene is possibly TRBD2 (6 bases). Germline V gene sequence: CDR1 SQVTM, CDR2 ANQGSEA. The CDR3 length is 13 residues. Trimming took off 4 bases at V and 3 bases at J, with 13 bases between the two ends. The CDR3 loop reads CSVVAGRYYEQYF. CDR3 nucleotides: TGCAGCGTTGTTGCGGGGAGATACTACGAGCAGTACTTC.

The chain combines TRBV7-8 with TRBJ2-1, with D unclear. The germline CDR1 and CDR2 sequences are SGHVS and FQNEAQ. With 4 bases removed from V and 4 bases from J, the gap between germline ends came to 8 bases. The length of the CDR3 is 13 residues. CDR3 amino acids: CASSSEIYNEQFF. The CDR3 coding sequence is TGTGCCAGCAGCTCCGAGATTTACAATGAGCAGTTCTTC. The complete variable domain, with remaining parts taken from reference TRBV7-8 and TRBJ2-1, reads GAGVSQSPRYKVAKRGQDVALRCDPISGHVSLFWYQQALGQGPEFLTYFQNEAQLDKSGLPSDRFFAERPEGSVSTLKIQRTQQEDSAVYLCASSSEIYNEQFFGPGTRLTVL.

This clone was counted once. This rearrangement joins TRBV10-3 to TRBJ2-7; D tentatively reads TRBD1 or TRBD2 (7 bases each). Deletions cut 2 bases from V and 4 bases from J, with 15 bases between. The CDR3 sequence is 15 residues long. Germline V gene lookup returns CDR1 ENHRY and CDR2 SYGVKD. As DNA, the CDR3 is TGTGCCATCAGTGAGCTGGGAGGGGGCGAGTACGAGCAGTACTTC. As protein: CAISELGGGEYEQYF.

This chain uses TRBV9 with TRBJ2-5; TRBD2 matches at 8 bases. The ends lost 0 bases at V and 1 base at J; junction bases unmatched: 5. Germline V CDR1 and CDR2: SGDLS, YYNGEE. The CDR3 is made up of 16 amino acids. This CDR3 is CASSVEASGFQETQYF. The CDR3 DNA reads as TGTGCCAGCAGCGTAGAGGCTAGCGGGTTCCAAGAGACCCAGTACTTC.

The chain joins TRBV28 to TRBJ2-7; 9 bases match TRBD1. In germline, CDR1 is MDHEN, CDR2 SYDVKM. The CDR3 totals 14 residues. V was pared by 6 bases and J by 3 bases, with 6 bases of the junction left unmatched. CDR3 sequence (DNA): TGTGCCAGCAGGGACACAGGGGGCAACTACGAGCAGTACTTC. Translating gives CASRDTGGNYEQYF.

This rearrangement joins TRBV9 to TRBJ2-3, with D perhaps assigned TRBD1 or TRBD2 (5 bases each). The CDR3 runs 15 residues. The germline V gene encodes CDR1 SGDLS and CDR2 YYNGEE. V dropped 0 bases and J dropped 1 base, with 9 bases sitting between them. The CDR3 protein is CASSVEGTRTDTQYF. The CDR3 DNA reads TGTGCCAGCAGCGTAGAGGGGACCCGCACAGATACGCAGTATTTT.

In DNA, the CDR3 is TGTGCCAGCAGCCCAGGATACCCGAACACCGGGGAGCTGTTTTTT. This sequence encodes CASSPGYPNTGELFF. The chain is built from TRBV5-4 and TRBJ2-2; D not resolved. Germline V gene sequence: CDR1 SGHNT, CDR2 YYREEE (reference sequence). This CDR3 has 15 residues. V was trimmed by 4 bases and J by 0 bases, leaving 10 bases between them.

This chain links TRBV9 with TRBJ1-2; 11 nucleotides line up with TRBD1. Germline trimming cut 0 bases from V and 6 bases from J; bases unmatched to any gene: 4. Germline V gene lookup returns CDR1 SGDLS and CDR2 YYNGEE. The CDR3 contains 15 residues. This chain's CDR3 is CASSVAGTGGHGYTF. The DNA for the CDR3 is TGTGCCAGCAGCGTAGCTGGGACAGGGGGACATGGCTACACCTTC.

This chain connects TRBV29-1 to TRBJ2-7; 14 positions agree with TRBD2. Germline V CDR1 and CDR2: SQVTM, ANQGSEA. The CDR3 consists of 16 residues. The V segment lost 1 base and the J segment 6 bases; nucleotides outside the gene matches: 8. In nucleotides, the CDR3 is TGCAGCGTTGAAGGGGGGGGACTAGCGGGAGTATCCGAGCAGTACTTC. This gives the protein CSVEGGGLAGVSEQYF.

The genes are TRBV11-2 and TRBJ2-7; tentative D call: TRBD1 (5 bases). Germline V gives CDR1 SGHAT, CDR2 FQNNGV. The length of the CDR3 is 14 residues. V lost 1 base, J lost 2 bases, and 9 bases lay in between. CDR3 in DNA: TGTGCCAGCAGCTTAGGGGCAGGGACCTACGAGCAGTACTTC. This sequence encodes CASSLGAGTYEQYF.